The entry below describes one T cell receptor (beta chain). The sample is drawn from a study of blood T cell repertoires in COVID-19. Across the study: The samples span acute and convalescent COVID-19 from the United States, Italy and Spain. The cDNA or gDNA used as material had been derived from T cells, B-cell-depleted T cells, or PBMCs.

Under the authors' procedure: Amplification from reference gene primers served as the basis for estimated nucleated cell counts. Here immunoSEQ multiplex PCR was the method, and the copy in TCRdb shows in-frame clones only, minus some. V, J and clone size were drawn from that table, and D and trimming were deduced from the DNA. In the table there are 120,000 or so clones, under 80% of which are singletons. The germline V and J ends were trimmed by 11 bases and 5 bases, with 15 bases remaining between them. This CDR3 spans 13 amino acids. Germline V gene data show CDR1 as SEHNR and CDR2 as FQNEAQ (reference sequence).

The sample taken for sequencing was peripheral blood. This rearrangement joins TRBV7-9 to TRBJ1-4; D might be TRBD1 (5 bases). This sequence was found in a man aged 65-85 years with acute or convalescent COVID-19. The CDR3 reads CACEVDTNEKLFF. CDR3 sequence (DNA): TGTGCCTGCGAGGTGGACACCAATGAAAAACTGTTTTTT.